A selection of T cell receptor beta chains follows, all from one sample in a study of T cell repertoires in cytomegalovirus infection. TCRdb recomputed calls from the reads with MiXCR, one row per CDR3 protein. The table has approximately 700,000 distinct CDR3 sequences, under 40% seen once. The sample taken for sequencing was PBMCs. These receptors were collected from a human donor in good health (CMV status not recorded). Some clones in this sample may be carry-over from other donors' samples. The CDR3 runs from the conserved cysteine through the conserved F or W. D genes are given only for firm matches. Clone size is stated in some rows and not others, as once, few, many or a class when expanded.

TRBJ1-4 NA TRBV27 TRBD1 CASRIFGFRPTGPNEKLFF TGTGCCAGCAGGATTTTTGGGTTTCGCCCGACAGGGCCAAATGAAAAACTGTTTTTT
TRBJ2-7 NA TRBV30 NA CAWTYGGEQYF TGTGCCTGGACCTACGGGGGTGAGCAGTACTTC
TRBJ2-3 many TRBV4-2 NA CASSQEGAGRSTDTQYF TGTGCCAGCAGCCAAGAAGGGGCGGGAAGGAGCACAGATACGCAGTATTTT
TRBJ1-3 NA TRBV7-6 NA CASSPSRVSGNTIYF TGTGCCAGCAGCCCGAGCAGGGTATCTGGAAACACCATATATTTT
TRBJ1-1 few TRBV11-1 NA CASSFADLGNTEAFF TGTGCCAGCAGCTTTGCCGACCTTGGTAACACTGAAGCTTTCTTT
TRBJ2-7 few TRBV20-1 TRBD2 CSARLAGLTYEQYF TGCAGTGCTAGACTAGCGGGACTAACCTACGAGCAGTACTTC
TRBJ1-5 NA TRBV28 TRBD1 CASSLPILQGGETRQPQHF TGTGCCAGCAGTTTGCCTATACTACAGGGGGGGGAGACGAGGCAGCCCCAGCATTTT
TRBJ2-1 few TRBV7-8 TRBD2 CASSLASGREKEQFF TGTGCCAGCAGCTTAGCGAGCGGGAGGGAGAAGGAGCAGTTCTTC
TRBJ1-1 many TRBV7-8 NA CASSLGSEAFF TGTGCCAGCAGCTTAGGCTCTGAAGCTTTCTTT
TRBJ2-3 NA TRBV7-2 NA CARTRPEADTRYF TGTGCCAGAACCAGACCCGAGGCTGATACGAGGTATTTT